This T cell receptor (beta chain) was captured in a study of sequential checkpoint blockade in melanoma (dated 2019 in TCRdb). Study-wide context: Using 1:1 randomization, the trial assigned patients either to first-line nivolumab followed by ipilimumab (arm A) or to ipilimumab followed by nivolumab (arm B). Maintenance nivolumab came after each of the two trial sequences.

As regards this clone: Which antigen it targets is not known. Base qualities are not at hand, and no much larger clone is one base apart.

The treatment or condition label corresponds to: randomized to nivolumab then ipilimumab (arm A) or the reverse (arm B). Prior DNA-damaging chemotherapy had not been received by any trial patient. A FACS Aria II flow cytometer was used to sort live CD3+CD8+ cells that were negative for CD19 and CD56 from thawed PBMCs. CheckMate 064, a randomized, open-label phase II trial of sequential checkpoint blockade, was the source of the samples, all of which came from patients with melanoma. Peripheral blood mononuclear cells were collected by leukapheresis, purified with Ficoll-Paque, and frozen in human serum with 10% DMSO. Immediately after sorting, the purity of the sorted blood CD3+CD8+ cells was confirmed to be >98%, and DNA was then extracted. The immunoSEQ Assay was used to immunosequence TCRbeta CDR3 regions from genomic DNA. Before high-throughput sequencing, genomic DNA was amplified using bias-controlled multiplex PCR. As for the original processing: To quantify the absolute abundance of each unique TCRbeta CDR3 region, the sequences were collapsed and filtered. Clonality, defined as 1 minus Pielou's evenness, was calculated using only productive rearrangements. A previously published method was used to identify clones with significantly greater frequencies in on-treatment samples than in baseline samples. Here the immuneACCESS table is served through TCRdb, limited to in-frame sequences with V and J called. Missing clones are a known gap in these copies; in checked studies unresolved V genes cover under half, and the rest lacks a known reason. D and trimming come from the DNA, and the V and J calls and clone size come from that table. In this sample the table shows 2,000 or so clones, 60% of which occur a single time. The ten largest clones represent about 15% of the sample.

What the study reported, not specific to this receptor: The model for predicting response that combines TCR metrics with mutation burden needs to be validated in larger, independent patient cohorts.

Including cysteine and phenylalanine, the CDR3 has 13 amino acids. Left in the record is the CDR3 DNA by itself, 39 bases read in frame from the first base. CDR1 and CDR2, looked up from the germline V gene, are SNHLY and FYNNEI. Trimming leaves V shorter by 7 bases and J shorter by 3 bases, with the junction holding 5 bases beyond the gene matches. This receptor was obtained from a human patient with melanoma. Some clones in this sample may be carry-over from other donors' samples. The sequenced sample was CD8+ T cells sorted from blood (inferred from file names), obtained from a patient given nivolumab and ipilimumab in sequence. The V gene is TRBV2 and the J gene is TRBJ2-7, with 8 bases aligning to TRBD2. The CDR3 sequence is CASTLAALYEQYF. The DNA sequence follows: TGTGCCAGCACACTAGCGGCCCTCTACGAGCAGTACTTC. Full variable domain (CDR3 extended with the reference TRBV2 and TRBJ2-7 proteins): EPEVTQTPSHQVTQMGQEVILRCVPISNHLYFYWYRQILGQKVEFLVSFYNNEISEKSEIFDDQFSVERPDGSNFTLKIRSTKLEDSAMYFCASTLAALYEQYFGPGTRLTVT.